This T cell receptor beta chain was sequenced for a study of identical twins' blood T cells. General observations from the study: Shared environment remains a possible cause of twin similarity. Twins shared about as many clonotypes as their cloneset sizes predicted. Top TCRbeta clonotypes were shared more with twin than unrelated donors.

TCRdb itself ran the 5' RACE reads through MiXCR, one entry per CDR3 protein. The table records a few hundred thousand distinct CDR3 sequences, over 25% of them present only once. Regarding this clonotype: No antigen is known for it.

The CDR3 length is 15 residues. Germline V gene sequence: CDR1 SEHNR, CDR2 FQNEAQ (reference sequence). The J segment lost 5 bases and the V segment lost 3 bases, leaving 6 bases of the junction unmatched. Reared together, all three twin pairs probably met the same infectious agents and vaccines. This receptor was taken from a woman aged 18-55 years in good health. The sequencing sample was made of PBMCs. The chain has TRBV7-9 and TRBJ2-3, with 9 bases lining up with TRBD2. CDR3 in DNA: TGTGCCAGCAGCTTTCAGCGGGGGGAGGGAGATACGCAGTATTTT. Protein product: CASSFQRGEGDTQYF.